Below are 14 T cell receptor beta chains sequenced from a single sample in a study of siplizumab effects on memory and regulatory T cells. Generated by immunoSEQ multiplex PCR, the TCRdb table keeps only in-frame clones and is missing some. The table records 95,000 to 110,000 clones, 85% to 95% of them present only once. Sequencing used Tregs sorted from blood. Source of these receptors: a human donor in good health.

This clone was recorded once. The chain links TRBV9 to TRBJ1-3; TRBD1 is a possible D gene (5 bases). CDR1 and CDR2 from the germline V gene are SGDLS and YYNGEE. V was shortened by 0 bases and J by 5 bases, with 6 bases between the two germline ends. CDR3 length equals 13 residues. In DNA form, the CDR3 reads TGTGCCAGCAGCGTAGAGGGGAGAAACACCATATATTTT. Protein: CASSVEGRNTIYF. Full variable domain (outside the CDR3, taken from reference TRBV9 and TRBJ1-3): DSGVTQTPKHLITATGQRVTLRCSPRSGDLSVYWYQQSLDQGLQFLIQYYNGEERAKGNILERFSAQQFPDLHSELNLSSLELGDSALYFCASSVEGRNTIYFGEGSWLTVV.

This clone occurred a few times. V usage is TRBV4-1 and J usage is TRBJ1-2; possible D gene TRBD1, 5 bases. This CDR3 is built from 15 residues. The germline V and J ends were trimmed by 0 bases and 2 bases, with 10 bases remaining between them. In germline, CDR1 is MGHRA, CDR2 YSYEKL. The CDR3 region has the DNA TGCGCCAGCAGCCAAGAGCGGGCAGGGAACTATGGCTACACCTTC. Amino acid sequence: CASSQERAGNYGYTF.

This chain connects TRBV5-1 to TRBJ2-1; TRBD2 aligns across 11 bases. The CDR3 runs to 15 residues. V trimming: 1 base; J trimming: 8 bases; junction bases outside the gene matches: 5. Germline V gene sequence: CDR1 SGHRS, CDR2 YFSETQ. In DNA, the CDR3 is TGCGCCAGCAGCTTGACTAGCGGGAGACGCGATGAGCAGTTCTTC. Protein product: CASSLTSGRRDEQFF.

The chain recombines TRBV14 with TRBJ2-7; 10 bases line up with TRBD1. The CDR3 is made up of 21 amino acids. The junction had 23 bases not matched to a gene; V was cut back by 1 base and J by 5 bases. CDR1 and CDR2 from the germline V gene are SGHDN and FVKESK. The CDR3 loop reads CASSQARGQMIPGQGSHEQYF. For the CDR3, the DNA is TGTGCCAGCAGCCAAGCCAGAGGCCAGATGATTCCGGGACAGGGGTCCCACGAGCAGTACTTC.

V is TRBV4-1 and J is TRBJ1-5; D unresolved. Germline CDR1 and CDR2: MGHRA and YSYEKL. Deletions cut 1 base from V and 6 bases from J, with 4 bases between. The CDR3 runs 12 residues. DNA of the CDR3: TGCGCCAGCAGCCAAGCTGGTCAGCCCCAGCATTTT. This sequence encodes CASSQAGQPQHF.

This sequence joins TRBV6-6 and TRBJ2-7; 9 bases are shared with TRBD1. CDR3 length equals 15 residues. The J segment lost 4 bases and the V segment lost 2 bases, leaving 6 bases of the junction unmatched. Germline CDR1 MNHNY, CDR2 SVGAGI (reference sequence). Here the CDR3 reads CASSYRDRVDYEQYF. CDR3 bases: TGTGCCAGCAGTTACCGGGACAGGGTAGATTACGAGCAGTACTTC.

V and J are TRBV30 and TRBJ1-1; D not resolved. Between the trimmed V and J ends, which lost 0 bases and 13 bases, there was a span of 12 bases. CDR1 GTSNPN and CDR2 SVGIG come from the germline V gene (reference sequence). This CDR3 spans 11 amino acids. CDR3 sequence reads: CAWSVATNFFF. CDR3 DNA: TGTGCCTGGAGTGTAGCGACAAATTTTTTCTTT.

CDR3 sequence (DNA): TGCGCCAGCAGCCGCGGGGAAGGCACAGATACGCAGTATTTT. Its translation is CASSRGEGTDTQYF. The chain joins TRBV5-1 to TRBJ2-3; perhaps TRBD2 as D (6 bases). Germline V lookup: CDR1 SGHRS, CDR2 YFSETQ. Trimming cost V 4 bases and J 1 base, with 10 bases left between them. This CDR3 comprises 14 residues. Supplemented by reference TRBV5-1 and TRBJ2-3, the full variable domain reads KAGVTQTPRYLIKTRGQQVTLSCSPISGHRSVSWYQQTPGQGLQFLFEYFSETQRNKGNFPGRFSGRQFSNSRSEMNVSTLELGDSALYLCASSRGEGTDTQYFGPGTRLTVL.

This clone came up a few times. The chain couples TRBV7-8 to TRBJ1-2, with a weak D call TRBD1 (5 bases). The germline CDR1 and CDR2 sequences are SGHVS and FQNEAQ. The CDR3 is 14 amino acids. The V end lost 4 bases, the J end lost 4 bases, and 13 bases lay between the germline ends. DNA for the CDR3: TGTGCCAGCAGCTCCCGCGGGACGGTCTATGGCTACACCTTC. Encoded protein: CASSSRGTVYGYTF.

This chain links TRBV9 with TRBJ2-6; D is possibly TRBD2 (5 bases). The germline V and J ends were trimmed by 3 bases and 0 bases, with 13 bases remaining between them. CDR1 is SGDLS, CDR2 YYNGEE, per germline. The CDR3 totals 17 residues. In DNA, the CDR3 is TGTGCCAGCAGCGGAAGACGGGATGGCTCTGGGGCCAACGTCCTGACTTTC. Its protein is CASSGRRDGSGANVLTF. The full variable domain, with the rest looked up from reference TRBV9 and TRBJ2-6, is DSGVTQTPKHLITATGQRVTLRCSPRSGDLSVYWYQQSLDQGLQFLIQYYNGEERAKGNILERFSAQQFPDLHSELNLSSLELGDSALYFCASSGRRDGSGANVLTFGAGSRLTVL.

This clone was counted only a few times. The chain couples TRBV6-4 to TRBJ1-1; D possibly corresponds to TRBD1 (5 bases). In germline, CDR1 is MRHNA, CDR2 SNTAGT. This CDR3 is 13 amino acids long. Trimming left V 6 bases short and J 7 bases short, with 15 bases between. Written as DNA, the CDR3 is TGTGCCAGCAGCGGGACCGACGGAGGTGAAGCTTTCTTT. This gives the protein CASSGTDGGEAFF.

The rearrangement links TRBV2 to TRBJ1-2; 7 bases match TRBD1. The germline gives CDR1 SNHLY, CDR2 FYNNEI. The CDR3 loop spans 13 amino acids. Unmatched junction bases numbered 10, after V lost 7 bases and J lost 8 bases. The DNA of the CDR3 is TGTGCCAGCACCATTGACAGGGCCTCCGGCTACACCTTC. It codes for CASTIDRASGYTF.

This clone was seen a single time. The chain links TRBV5-1 to TRBJ2-2, with a possible D match to TRBD2 (5 bases). The V end lost 7 bases, the J end lost 7 bases, and 8 bases lay between the germline ends. This CDR3 has 11 residues. Germline V gene data show CDR1 as SGHRS and CDR2 as YFSETQ. The CDR3 loop is CASGSGGELFF. CDR3 in DNA: TGCGCCAGCGGAAGCGGCGGGGAGCTGTTTTTT. Combining the CDR3 with reference TRBV5-1 and TRBJ2-2 gives the whole variable domain KAGVTQTPRYLIKTRGQQVTLSCSPISGHRSVSWYQQTPGQGLQFLFEYFSETQRNKGNFPGRFSGRQFSNSRSEMNVSTLELGDSALYLCASGSGGELFFGEGSRLTVL.

This clone was detected a few times. The rearrangement joins TRBV23-1 to TRBJ2-2, with D tentatively TRBD2 (6 bases). Being an ORF, TRBV23-1 has a function that is uncertain. The CDR3 runs to 13 residues. V was pared by 4 bases and J by 5 bases, with 8 bases between. The CDR3 protein is CASSPEGTGELFF. The CDR3 DNA reads as TGCGCCAGCAGTCCGGAGGGGACCGGGGAGCTGTTTTTT.